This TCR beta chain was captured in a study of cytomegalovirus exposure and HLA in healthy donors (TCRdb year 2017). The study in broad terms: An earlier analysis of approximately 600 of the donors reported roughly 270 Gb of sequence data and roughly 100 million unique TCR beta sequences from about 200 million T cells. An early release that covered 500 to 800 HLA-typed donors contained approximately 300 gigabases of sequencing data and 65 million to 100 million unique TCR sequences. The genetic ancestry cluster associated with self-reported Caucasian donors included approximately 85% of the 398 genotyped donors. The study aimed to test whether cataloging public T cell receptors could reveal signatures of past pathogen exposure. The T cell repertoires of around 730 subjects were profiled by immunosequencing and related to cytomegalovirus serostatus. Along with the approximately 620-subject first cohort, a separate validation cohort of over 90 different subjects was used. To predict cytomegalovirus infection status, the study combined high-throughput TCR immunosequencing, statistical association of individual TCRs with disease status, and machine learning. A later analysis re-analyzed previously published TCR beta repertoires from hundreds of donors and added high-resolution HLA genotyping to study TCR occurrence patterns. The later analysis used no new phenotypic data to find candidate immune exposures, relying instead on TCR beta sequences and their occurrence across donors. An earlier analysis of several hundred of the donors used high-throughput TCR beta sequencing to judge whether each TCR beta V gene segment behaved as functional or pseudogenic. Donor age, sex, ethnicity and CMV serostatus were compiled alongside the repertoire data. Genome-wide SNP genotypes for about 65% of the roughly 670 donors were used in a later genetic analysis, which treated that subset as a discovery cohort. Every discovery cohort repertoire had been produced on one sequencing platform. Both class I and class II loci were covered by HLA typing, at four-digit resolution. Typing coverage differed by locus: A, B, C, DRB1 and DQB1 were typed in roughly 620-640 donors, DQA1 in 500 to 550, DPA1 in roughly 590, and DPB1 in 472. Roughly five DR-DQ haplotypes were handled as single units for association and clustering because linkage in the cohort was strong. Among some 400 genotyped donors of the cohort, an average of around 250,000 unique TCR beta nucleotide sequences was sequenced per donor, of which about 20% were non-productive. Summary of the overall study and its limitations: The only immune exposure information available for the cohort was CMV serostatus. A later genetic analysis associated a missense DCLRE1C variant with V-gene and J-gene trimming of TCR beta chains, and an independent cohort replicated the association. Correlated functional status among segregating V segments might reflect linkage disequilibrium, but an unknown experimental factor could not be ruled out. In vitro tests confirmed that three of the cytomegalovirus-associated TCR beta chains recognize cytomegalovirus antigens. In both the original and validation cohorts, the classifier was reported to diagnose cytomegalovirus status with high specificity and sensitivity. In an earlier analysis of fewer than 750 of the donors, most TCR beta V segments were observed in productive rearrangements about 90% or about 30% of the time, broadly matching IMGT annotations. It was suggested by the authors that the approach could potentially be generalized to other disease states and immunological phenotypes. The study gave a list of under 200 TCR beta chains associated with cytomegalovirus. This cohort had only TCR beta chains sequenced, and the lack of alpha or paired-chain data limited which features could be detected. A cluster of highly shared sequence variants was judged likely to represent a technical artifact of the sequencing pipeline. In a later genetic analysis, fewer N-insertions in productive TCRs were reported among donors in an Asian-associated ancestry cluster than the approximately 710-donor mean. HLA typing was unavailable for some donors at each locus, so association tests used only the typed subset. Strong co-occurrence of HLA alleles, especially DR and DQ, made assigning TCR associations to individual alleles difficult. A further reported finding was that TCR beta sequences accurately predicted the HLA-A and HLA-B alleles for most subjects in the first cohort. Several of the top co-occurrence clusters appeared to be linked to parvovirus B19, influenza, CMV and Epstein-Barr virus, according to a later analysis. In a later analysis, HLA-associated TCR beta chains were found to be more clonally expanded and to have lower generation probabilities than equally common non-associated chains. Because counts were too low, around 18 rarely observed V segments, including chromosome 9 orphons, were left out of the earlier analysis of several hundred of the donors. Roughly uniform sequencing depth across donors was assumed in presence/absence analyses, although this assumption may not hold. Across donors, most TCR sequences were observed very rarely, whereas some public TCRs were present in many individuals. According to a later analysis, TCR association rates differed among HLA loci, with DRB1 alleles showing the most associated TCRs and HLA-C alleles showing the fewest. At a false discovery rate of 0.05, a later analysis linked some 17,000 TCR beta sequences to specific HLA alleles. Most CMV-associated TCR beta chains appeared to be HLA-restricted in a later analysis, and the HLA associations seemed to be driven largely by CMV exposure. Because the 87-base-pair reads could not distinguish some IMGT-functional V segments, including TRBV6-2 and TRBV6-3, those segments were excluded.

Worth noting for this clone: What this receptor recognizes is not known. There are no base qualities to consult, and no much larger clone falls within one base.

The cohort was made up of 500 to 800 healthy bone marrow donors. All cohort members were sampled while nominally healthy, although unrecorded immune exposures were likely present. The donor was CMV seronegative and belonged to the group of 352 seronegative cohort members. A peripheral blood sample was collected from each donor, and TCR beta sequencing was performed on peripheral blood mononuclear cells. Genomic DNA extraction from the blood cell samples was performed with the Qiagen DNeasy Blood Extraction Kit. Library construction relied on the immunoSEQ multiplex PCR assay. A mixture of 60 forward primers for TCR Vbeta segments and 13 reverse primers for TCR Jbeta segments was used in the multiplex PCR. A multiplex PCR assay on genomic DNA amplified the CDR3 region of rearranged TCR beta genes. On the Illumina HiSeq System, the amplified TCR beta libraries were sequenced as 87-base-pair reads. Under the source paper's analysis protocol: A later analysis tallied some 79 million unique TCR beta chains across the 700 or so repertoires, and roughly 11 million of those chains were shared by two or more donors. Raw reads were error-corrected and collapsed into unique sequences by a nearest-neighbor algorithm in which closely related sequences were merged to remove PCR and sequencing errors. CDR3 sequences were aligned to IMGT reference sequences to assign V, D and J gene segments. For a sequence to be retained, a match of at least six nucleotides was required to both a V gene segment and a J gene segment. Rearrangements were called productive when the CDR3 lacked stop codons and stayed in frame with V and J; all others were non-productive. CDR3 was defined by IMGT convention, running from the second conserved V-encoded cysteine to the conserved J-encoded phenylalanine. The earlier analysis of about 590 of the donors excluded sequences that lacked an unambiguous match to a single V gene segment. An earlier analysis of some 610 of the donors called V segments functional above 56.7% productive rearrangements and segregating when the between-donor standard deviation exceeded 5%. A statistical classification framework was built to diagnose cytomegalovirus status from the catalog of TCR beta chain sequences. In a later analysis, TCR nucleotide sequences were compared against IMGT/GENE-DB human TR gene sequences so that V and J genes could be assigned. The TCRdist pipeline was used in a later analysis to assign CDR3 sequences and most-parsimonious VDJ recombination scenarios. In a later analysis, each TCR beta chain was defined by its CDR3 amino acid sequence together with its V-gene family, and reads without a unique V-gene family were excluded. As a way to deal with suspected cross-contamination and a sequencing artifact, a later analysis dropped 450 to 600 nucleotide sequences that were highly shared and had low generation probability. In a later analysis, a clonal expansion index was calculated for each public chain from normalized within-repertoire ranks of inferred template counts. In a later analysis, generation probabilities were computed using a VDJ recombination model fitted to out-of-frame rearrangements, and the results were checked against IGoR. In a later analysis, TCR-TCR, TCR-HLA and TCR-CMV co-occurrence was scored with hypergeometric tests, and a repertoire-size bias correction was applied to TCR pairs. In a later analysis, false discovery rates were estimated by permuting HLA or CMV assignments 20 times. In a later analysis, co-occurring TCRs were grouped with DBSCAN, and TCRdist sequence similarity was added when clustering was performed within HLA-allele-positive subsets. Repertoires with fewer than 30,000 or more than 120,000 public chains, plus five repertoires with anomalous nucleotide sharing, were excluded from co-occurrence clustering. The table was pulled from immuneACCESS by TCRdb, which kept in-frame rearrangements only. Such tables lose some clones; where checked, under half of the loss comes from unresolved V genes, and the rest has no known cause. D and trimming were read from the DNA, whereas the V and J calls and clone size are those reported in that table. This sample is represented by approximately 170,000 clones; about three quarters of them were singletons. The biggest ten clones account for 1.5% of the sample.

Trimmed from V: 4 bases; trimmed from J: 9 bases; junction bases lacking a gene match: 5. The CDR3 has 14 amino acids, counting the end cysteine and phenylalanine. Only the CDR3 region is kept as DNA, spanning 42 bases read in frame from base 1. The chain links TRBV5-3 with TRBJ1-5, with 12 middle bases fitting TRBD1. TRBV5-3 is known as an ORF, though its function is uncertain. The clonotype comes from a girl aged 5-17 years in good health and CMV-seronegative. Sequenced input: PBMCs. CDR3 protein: CARSPGQGARPQHF. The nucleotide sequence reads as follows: TGTGCCAGAAGCCCGGGACAGGGGGCACGGCCCCAGCATTTT.